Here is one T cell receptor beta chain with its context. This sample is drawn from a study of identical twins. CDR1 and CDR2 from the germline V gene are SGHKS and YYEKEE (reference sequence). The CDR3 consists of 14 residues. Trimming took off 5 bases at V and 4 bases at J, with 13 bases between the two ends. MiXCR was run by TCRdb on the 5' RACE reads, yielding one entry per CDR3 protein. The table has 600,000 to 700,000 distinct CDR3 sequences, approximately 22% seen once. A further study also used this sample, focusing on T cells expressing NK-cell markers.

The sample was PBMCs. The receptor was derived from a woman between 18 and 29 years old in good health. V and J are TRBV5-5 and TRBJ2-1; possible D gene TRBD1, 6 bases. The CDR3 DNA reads TGTGCCAGCAGTCCGGACAGACAGTACAATGAGCAGTTCTTC. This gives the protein CASSPDRQYNEQFF.